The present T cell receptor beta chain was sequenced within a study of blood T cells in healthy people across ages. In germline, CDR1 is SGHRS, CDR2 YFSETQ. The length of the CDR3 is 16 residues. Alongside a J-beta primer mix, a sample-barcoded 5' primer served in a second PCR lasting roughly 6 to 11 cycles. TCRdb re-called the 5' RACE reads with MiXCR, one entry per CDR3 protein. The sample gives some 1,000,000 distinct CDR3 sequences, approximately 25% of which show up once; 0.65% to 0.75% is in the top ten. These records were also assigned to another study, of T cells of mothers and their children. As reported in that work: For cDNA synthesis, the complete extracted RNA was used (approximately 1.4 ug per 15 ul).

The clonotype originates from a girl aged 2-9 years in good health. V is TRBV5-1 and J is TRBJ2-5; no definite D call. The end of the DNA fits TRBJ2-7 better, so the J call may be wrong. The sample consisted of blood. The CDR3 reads CASSPGDLRSSYEQYF. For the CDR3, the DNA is TGCGCCAGCAGCCCAGGTGACCTCCGAAGCTCCTACGAGCAGTACTTC.